This T cell receptor beta chain was retrieved from a study of T-cell reconstitution after alpha-beta-depleted transplantation in children (dated by TCRdb to 2016 to 2017). With respect to the entire study: Using TCR repertoire profiling, the study followed T-cell immune reconstitution in a quantitative way in children after TCRalphabeta/CD19-depleted allogeneic hematopoietic cell transplantation. The full study reports these points: The frequencies of hyperexpanded clones fell over the following months, and after one year, T-cell counts and TCRbeta diversity were mostly attributed to newly produced T cells. The apparently early recovery of alphabetaT-cell counts about two months after transplant reportedly depended on only several hundred rapidly expanded clones that came from non-depleted graft cells. In some patients, high TCRbeta diversity at day 60 was attributed to recipient T cells and intrathymic progenitors that had survived conditioning.

This clonotype showed up many times. The clone's antigen remains unknown. No base qualities exist here, and no much larger clone lies one base off it. V and J lose 8 bases and 2 bases, and a span of 10 bases separates them. Measured from the cysteine to the phenylalanine, the CDR3 is 13 residues long. The kept DNA is CDR3 alone, 39 bases in frame from the first base. The germline V gene (reference sequence) sets CDR1 to SEHNR and CDR2 to FQNEAQ. Explained via the paper, the treatment or condition label denotes: allogeneic hematopoietic cell transplantation with graft depleted of TCRalphabeta T cells and CD19 B cells. The children who served as transplant recipients had been given grafts of TCRalphabeta/CD19-depleted allogeneic hematopoietic cells. The library was produced with PCR. Instrument used: Illumina HiSeq 2500. TCR libraries were prepared with molecular barcoding, using unique molecular identifiers to normalize TCRbeta repertoire quantification. The public reads were reanalyzed by TCRdb: fastp trimming at Q25, MiXCR alignment, in-frame beta chains only. Here each entry gathers all rows of one CDR3 protein and keeps the most common genes and DNA. The sample table contains about 70,000 distinct CDR3 sequences; only one count was recorded for about a tenth of them. The ten most abundant clones make up around 14% of the sample.

The chain couples TRBV7-9 to TRBJ1-3; D gene: possibly TRBD1, on 5 matching bases. Sample: PBMCs, taken before TCRalphabeta/CD19-depleted stem cell transplant. This TCR was sampled from a boy aged 5-17 years with acute myeloid leukemia, due to receive a stem cell transplant. CDR3 region: CASGGSAGNTIYF. Read as DNA, the sequence is TGTGCCAGCGGGGGGAGCGCTGGAAACACCATATATTTT.